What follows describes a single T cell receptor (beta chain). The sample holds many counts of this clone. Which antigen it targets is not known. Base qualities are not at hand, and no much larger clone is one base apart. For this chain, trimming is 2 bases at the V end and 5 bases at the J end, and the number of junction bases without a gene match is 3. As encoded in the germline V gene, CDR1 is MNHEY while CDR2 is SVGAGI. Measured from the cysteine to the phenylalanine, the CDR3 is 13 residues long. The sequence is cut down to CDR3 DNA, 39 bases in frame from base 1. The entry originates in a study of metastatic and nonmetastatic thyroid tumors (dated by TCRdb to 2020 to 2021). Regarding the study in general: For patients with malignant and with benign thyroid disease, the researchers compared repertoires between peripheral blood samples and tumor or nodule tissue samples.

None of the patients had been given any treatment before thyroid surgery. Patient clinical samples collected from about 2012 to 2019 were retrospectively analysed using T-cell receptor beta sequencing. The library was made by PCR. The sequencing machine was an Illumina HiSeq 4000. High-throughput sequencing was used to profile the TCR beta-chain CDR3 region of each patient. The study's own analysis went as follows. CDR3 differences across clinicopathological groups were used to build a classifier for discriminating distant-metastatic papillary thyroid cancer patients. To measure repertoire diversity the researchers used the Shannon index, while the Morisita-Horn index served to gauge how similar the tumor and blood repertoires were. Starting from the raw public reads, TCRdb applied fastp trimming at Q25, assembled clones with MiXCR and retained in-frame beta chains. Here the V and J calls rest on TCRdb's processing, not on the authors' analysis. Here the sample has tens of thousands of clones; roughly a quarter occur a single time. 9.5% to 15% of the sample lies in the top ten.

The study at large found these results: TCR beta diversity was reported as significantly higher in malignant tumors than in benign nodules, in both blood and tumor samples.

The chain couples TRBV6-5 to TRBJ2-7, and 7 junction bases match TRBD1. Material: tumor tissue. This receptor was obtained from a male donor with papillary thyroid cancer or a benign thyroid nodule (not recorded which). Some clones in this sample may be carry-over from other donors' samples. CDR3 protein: CASSYPGTDEQYF. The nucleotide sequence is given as TGTGCCAGCAGTTACCCTGGGACAGACGAGCAGTACTTC.